The 30 T cell receptor beta chains below were found in one sample sequenced in a study of response to subunit inactivated influenza vaccine (dated by TCRdb to about 2018). The library was obtained by RT-PCR. Sequenced on an Illumina HiSeq 2500. TCRdb passed the public sequencing reads through fastp at Q25 and MiXCR, retaining productive beta sequences. Rows matching on CDR3 protein sequence are summarized as one entry with the most common DNA and genes. Within this sample are about 700,000 distinct CDR3 sequences, with approximately 14% of them counted one time only. 11% of the sample goes to the ten largest clones. The sample here was PBMCs from blood, taken about 12 days after vaccination. The receptors stem from a man aged 45-65 years who received an inactivated influenza vaccine. Donor details come from another sample of the same person, matched by shared clones.

The chain joins TRBV4-3 to TRBJ2-5; 9 bases line up with TRBD2. The germline V gene encodes CDR1 LGHNA and CDR2 YSLEER. The CDR3 is 16 residues long. The J segment lost 2 bases and the V segment lost 4 bases, leaving 8 bases of the junction unmatched. CDR3 loop: CASSRLAGGGQETQYF. CDR3 nucleotides: TGCGCCAGCAGCCGTCTGGCGGGAGGGGGTCAAGAGACCCAGTACTTC.

This clonotype was picked up one time. The chain uses TRBV12-3 or TRBV12-4 and TRBJ2-5, with D unresolved. Trimming pared 6 bases from V and 5 bases from J, leaving 19 bases between. This CDR3 is built from 15 residues. In DNA form, the CDR3 reads TGTGCCAGCAGCCATCCCAAGGGATTTGGGGAGACCCAGTACTTC. Its translation: CASSHPKGFGETQYF.

This clonotype was seen a handful of times. V and J are TRBV20-1 and TRBJ1-5; a possible D gene is TRBD1 (5 bases). Germline V gives CDR1 DFQATT, CDR2 SNEGSKA (reference sequence). There are 16 residues in the CDR3. Trimming took 0 bases from V and 3 from J, leaving 15 bases between them. In nucleotides, the CDR3 is TGCAGTGCTAGAGATTGGGAAGAAGGGGTCAATCAGCCCCAGCATTTT. Amino acid sequence: CSARDWEEGVNQPQHF.

This clonotype was counted only a few times. The V call is TRBV12-3 or TRBV12-4, the J call TRBJ2-1, with D perhaps TRBD1 or TRBD2 (5 bases each). V was trimmed by 5 bases and J by 4 bases, leaving 15 bases between them. This CDR3 region has 15 residues. The CDR3 nucleotides read TGTGCCAGCAGTCATACATGGGGGATATACAATGAGCAGTTCTTC. This sequence encodes CASSHTWGIYNEQFF.

This clonotype has only a few counts. V and J are TRBV7-9 and TRBJ2-1, with 11 bases identical to TRBD2. Germline CDR1 reads SEHNR; CDR2 reads FQNEAQ (reference sequence). Trimming took 10 bases from V and 4 from J; bases not matched to a gene: 9. The CDR3 is 15 residues long. Here the CDR3 DNA reads TGTGCCACCATGGATAGCGGGAGGGGTTACAATGAGCAGTTCTTC. Protein sequence: CATMDSGRGYNEQFF.

The chain is built from TRBV2 and TRBJ1-4, with a weak D call TRBD1 (6 bases). The CDR3 length is 14 residues. Germline V lookup: CDR1 SNHLY, CDR2 FYNNEI. With 8 bases removed from V and 5 bases from J, the gap between germline ends came to 15 bases. CDR3 DNA sequence: TGTGCCAGCGCTCGGACAGAATCCAATGAAAAACTGTTTTTT. Amino acid sequence: CASARTESNEKLFF.

This clonotype was counted a few times. The chain employs TRBV21-1 and TRBJ2-1; the D call in the table, TRBD2, was not verified against the DNA. TRBV21-1 is designated a pseudogene. The CDR3 length is 17 residues. CDR3 in amino acids: CASSKGRQREAYNEQFF. The CDR3, as DNA: TGTGCCAGCAGCAAAGGTCGCCAGCGGGAGGCCTACAATGAGCAGTTCTTC.

The rearrangement links TRBV7-9 to TRBJ2-4; 7 nucleotides line up with TRBD1. Losses at the gene ends were 3 bases for V and 6 bases for J; bases not matched to a gene: 5. Germline V gene lookup returns CDR1 SEHNR and CDR2 FQNEAQ (reference sequence). The CDR3 has 14 residues. The CDR3 nucleotides read TGTGCCAGCAGCTTGGACAGGTCGGGAAACATTCAGTACTTC. The encoded protein is CASSLDRSGNIQYF.

V is TRBV24-1 and J is TRBJ2-1, with D perhaps matching TRBD1 or TRBD2 (5 bases each). The V end lost 4 bases, the J end lost 9 bases, and 12 bases lay between the germline ends. Per germline, CDR1 KGHDR and CDR2 SFDVKD. This CDR3 spans 13 amino acids. This CDR3 reads CATSEGTLGEQFF. Here the CDR3 DNA reads TGTGCCACCAGTGAGGGGACCCTGGGTGAGCAGTTCTTC.

This clonotype was counted a few times. The chain carries TRBV5-4 and TRBJ1-1; 8 positions agree with TRBD1. V lost 4 bases, J lost 0 bases, and 5 bases stayed unmatched. The CDR3 length is 15 residues. Germline lookup yields CDR1 SGHNT and CDR2 YYREEE (reference sequence). The CDR3 nucleotides read TGTGCCAGCAGCCGACAGGGGCGCATGAACACTGAAGCTTTCTTT. It translates to CASSRQGRMNTEAFF.

This clonotype showed up just a few times. V usage is TRBV6-2 or TRBV6-3 and J usage is TRBJ2-5; 9 bases map to TRBD1. Germline CDR1 MNHEY, CDR2 SVGEGT. The CDR3 covers 18 residues. V was clipped by 2 bases and J by 5 bases; unmatched bases: 15. CDR3 sequence: CASSYGQGLSPGWETQYF. CDR3 coding DNA: TGTGCCAGCAGTTACGGACAGGGGCTATCCCCCGGGTGGGAGACCCAGTACTTC.

The rearrangement links TRBV19 to TRBJ1-2; the D is unclear. The V and J ends lost 3 bases and 5 bases respectively, with 13 bases between them. The germline CDR1 and CDR2 sequences are LNHDA and SQIVND (reference sequence). The CDR3 is 14 amino acids. Here the CDR3 DNA reads TGTGCCAGTAGTATGGTTGTGGTACATTATGGCTACACCTTC. Encoded protein: CASSMVVVHYGYTF.

Only one count was recorded for this clonotype. The chain is built from TRBV12-3 or TRBV12-4 and TRBJ1-1; D remains unclear. Trimming left V 6 bases short and J 6 bases short, with 14 bases between. This CDR3 comprises 13 residues. CDR3 sequence (DNA): TGTGCCAGCAGCCAAAAGGCAGTCTCTGAAGCTTTCTTT. Amino acid sequence: CASSQKAVSEAFF.

V gene TRBV2 combines with J gene TRBJ1-6; D is unclear. The CDR3 loop spans 14 amino acids. Germline V gene sequence: CDR1 SNHLY, CDR2 FYNNEI. V was pared by 5 bases and J by 6 bases, with 11 bases between. The CDR3 nucleotides are TGTGCCAGCAGTTTAAAACAGCTTAATTCACCCCTCCACTTT. This gives the protein CASSLKQLNSPLHF.

As regards this clonotype: A much larger clone differs from this one at a single base, so this may be a read error. The chain uses TRBV25-1 and TRBJ2-7, with TRBD1 matching 7 bases. The ends lost 4 bases at V and 2 bases at J; junction bases unmatched: 2. Germline V lookup: CDR1 MGHDK, CDR2 SYGVNS. This CDR3 region has 13 residues. CDR3 in DNA: TGTGCCAGCAGTGGGGACAGAACCTACGAGCAGTACTTC. Its translation: CASSGDRTYEQYF.

The chain recombines TRBV7-9 with TRBJ2-5; D gene unclear. CDR1 is SEHNR and CDR2 is FQNEAQ in the germline V gene (reference sequence). V was clipped by 3 bases and J by 5 bases, with 13 bases between them. This CDR3 region has 14 residues. Written as DNA, the CDR3 is TGTGCCAGCAGCTTTTGGGCCTTCGAGGAGACCCAGTACTTC. Protein sequence: CASSFWAFEETQYF.

V usage is TRBV12-2 and J usage is TRBJ2-5. TRBV12-2 constitutes a pseudogene. The CDR3 runs to 11 residues. CDR3 sequence reads: CASRPQETQYF. In nucleotides, the CDR3 is TGTGCAAGTCGACCCCAAGAGACCCAGTACTTC.

The V gene is TRBV27, the J gene TRBJ2-1, with D unresolved. CDR1 and CDR2 from the germline V gene are MNHEY and SMNVEV (reference sequence). V was clipped by 3 bases and J by 3 bases, with 9 bases between them. The CDR3 extends over 14 amino acids. CDR3 sequence reads: CASSLRPVYNEQFF. In nucleotides, the CDR3 is TGTGCCAGCAGTTTGCGACCCGTCTACAATGAGCAGTTCTTC.

This clonotype occurred a few times. This sequence joins TRBV20-1 and TRBJ1-2, with 7 bases lining up with TRBD1. Looked up from germline, CDR1 is DFQATT and CDR2 is SNEGSKA (reference sequence). With V trimmed by 6 bases and J by 0 bases, 4 bases remained unmatched. The CDR3 has 13 amino acids. The CDR3 nucleotides read TGCAGTGCCGACAGGGCTTCTAACTATGGCTACACCTTC. Amino acid sequence: CSADRASNYGYTF.

The chain joins TRBV4-3 to TRBJ1-5; the match to TRBD1 covers 7 bases. After removal of 0 bases from V and 4 bases from J, the junction contained 3 bases not matched to a gene. Germline V gene data show CDR1 as LGHNA and CDR2 as YSLEER. The CDR3 loop spans 15 amino acids. CDR3 sequence: CASSQDHRGNQPQHF. The DNA for the CDR3 is TGCGCCAGCAGCCAAGATCACAGGGGTAATCAGCCCCAGCATTTT.

The chain couples TRBV12-3 or TRBV12-4 to TRBJ2-7; either TRBD1 or TRBD2 may fit D (6 bases each). The length of the CDR3 is 12 residues. The V gene lost 7 bases and the J gene lost 6 bases, with 13 bases spanning the gap. The CDR3 sequence is CASTMGGGEQYF. The DNA of the CDR3 is TGTGCCAGCACCATGGGGGGCGGCGAGCAGTACTTC.

V is TRBV24-1 and J is TRBJ2-2, with 8 bases aligning to TRBD1. Trimming at V came to 1 base and at J to 4 bases, leaving 7 bases not matched to a gene. The germline V gene has CDR1 KGHDR and CDR2 SFDVKD. The CDR3 has 17 amino acids. CDR3 bases: TGTGCCACCAGTGATTTCTCGGGGACAGGCAGCACCGGGGAGCTGTTTTTT. Translating it yields CATSDFSGTGSTGELFF.

J is TRBJ2-7 and V is TRBV27; 7 positions match TRBD1. V was pared by 8 bases and J by 0 bases, with 4 bases of the junction left unmatched. Looked up from germline, CDR1 is MNHEY and CDR2 is SMNVEV (reference sequence). This CDR3 has 13 residues. The CDR3 is CASWDSFSYEQYF. The CDR3 DNA sequence: TGTGCCAGCTGGGACAGTTTCTCCTACGAGCAGTACTTC.

The V and J genes are TRBV21-1 and TRBJ2-1; the DNA was not used to check the table's D call, TRBD2. TRBV21-1 is noted as a pseudogene. This CDR3 is 15 amino acids long. In nucleotides, the CDR3 is TGTGCCAGCAGCAAAGTAGCAGCGGGAGAAAATGAGCAGTTCTTC. Amino acids: CASSKVAAGENEQFF.

This clonotype showed up just a few times. This chain uses TRBV12-3 or TRBV12-4 with TRBJ2-5; a possible D gene is TRBD2 (7 bases). V gave up 6 bases and J gave up 5 bases, with 13 bases separating them. The CDR3 sequence is 13 residues long. The CDR3 DNA sequence: TGTGCCAGCAGACGGGGGGCTTCGGAGACCCAGTACTTC. This codes for CASRRGASETQYF.

This clonotype was picked up a small number of times. V and J are TRBV7-9 and TRBJ2-1; D might be TRBD1 or TRBD2, each matching 6 bases. Germline V CDR1 and CDR2: SEHNR, FQNEAQ (reference sequence). The V and J ends lost 5 bases and 6 bases respectively, with 20 bases between them. This CDR3 has 16 amino acids. In DNA, the CDR3 is TGTGCCAGCAGCCGACGGGACATCCGGCGGGGCAATGAGCAGTTCTTC. This gives the protein CASSRRDIRRGNEQFF. Looking up the rest from reference TRBV7-9 and TRBJ2-1 gives the full variable domain: DTGVSQNPRHKITKRGQNVTFRCDPISEHNRLYWYRQTLGQGPEFLTYFQNEAQLEKSRLLSDRFSAERPKGSFSTLEIQRTEQGDSAMYLCASSRRDIRRGNEQFFGPGTRLTVL.

A few counts support this clonotype. The gene calls are TRBV2 and TRBJ2-1; the match to TRBD2 covers 9 bases. The germline gives CDR1 SNHLY, CDR2 FYNNEI. The V gene end was trimmed by 3 bases and the J gene end by 3 bases; junction bases not matched to a gene: 9. This CDR3 comprises 17 residues. CDR3 bases: TGTGCCAGCAGTGAGGTTTGGCTAGCGGGGAACTACAATGAGCAGTTCTTC. This gives the protein CASSEVWLAGNYNEQFF.

The rearrangement joins TRBV13 to TRBJ1-4; D possibly corresponds to TRBD1 (5 bases). Looked up from germline, CDR1 is PRHDT and CDR2 is FYEKMQ (reference sequence). V was pared by 5 bases and J by 7 bases, with 17 bases between. The CDR3 contains 15 residues. The CDR3 coding sequence is TGTGCCAGCAGCCAAAAGGGGCGCCTCGGTGAAAAACTGTTTTTT. Translating it yields CASSQKGRLGEKLFF.

This clonotype came up a few times. CDR3 sequence: CASSEATRQPQHF. The DNA of the CDR3 is TGTGCCAGCAGTGAAGCCACAAGACAGCCCCAGCATTTT. This chain links TRBV6-1 with TRBJ1-5; D call uncertain. The germline gives CDR1 MNHNS, CDR2 SASEGT. V lost 0 bases and J 7 bases, leaving 7 bases between the germline ends. CDR3 length: 13 amino acids.

This clonotype was found a few times. The chain employs TRBV6-5 and TRBJ1-5; perhaps TRBD1 as D (5 bases). V was cut by 2 bases and J by 5 bases, with 13 bases left in between. The CDR3 totals 15 residues. The germline V gene has CDR1 MNHEY and CDR2 SVGAGI. CDR3 DNA sequence: TGTGCCAGCAGTTACCCCCCAGGGACGGATCAGCCCCAGCATTTT. As protein: CASSYPPGTDQPQHF.